The 19 T cell receptor beta chains below all came from one sample that was sequenced in a study of neurological immune-mediated disorders. A single record per CDR3 protein comes from TCRdb applying MiXCR to the 5' RACE reads. The repertoire consists of tens of thousands of distinct CDR3 sequences, with around 9.9% occurring once and the leading ten covering 1.5% to 2%. The sample comprised PBMCs. These TCRs come from a man in his forties or fifties in good health.

This clonotype was recorded many times. The chain uses TRBV12-3 or TRBV12-4 and TRBJ2-3; 11 positions agree with TRBD2. The CDR3 has 18 residues. V lost 4 bases and J lost 9; bases outside the gene matches: 18. CDR3 DNA sequence: TGTGCCAGCAGTTCCTCGCACCTTATAGCGGGGGGGGGAGACACGCAGTATTTT. Translated: CASSSSHLIAGGGDTQYF.

This clonotype was counted many times. The chain couples TRBV6-1 to TRBJ2-5, with 9 positions matching TRBD2. V shed 8 bases, J shed 5 bases, and the junction held 6 bases outside the gene matches. There are 13 residues in the CDR3. Germline CDR1 is MNHNS and CDR2 is SASEGT. The CDR3 sequence is CASRWAGGETQYF. DNA of the CDR3: TGTGCCAGCCGCTGGGCGGGGGGGGAGACCCAGTACTTC.

This clonotype showed up many times. The gene calls are TRBV5-1 and TRBJ2-7, with TRBD1 matching 10 bases. V lost 6 bases to trimming and J lost 2 bases; unmatched junction nucleotides: 5. Germline assignment: CDR1 SGHRS and CDR2 YFSETQ. The CDR3 has 14 amino acids. CDR3 DNA sequence: TGCGCCAGCACAAGAGACAGGGGGCCCTACGAGCAGTACTTC. Its protein is CASTRDRGPYEQYF.

This clonotype was found many times. The J gene is TRBJ2-7, the V gene TRBV3-1; no clear D gene. Germline lookup yields CDR1 LGHDT and CDR2 YNNKEL (reference sequence). Trimming took off 1 base at V and 4 bases at J, with 14 bases between the two ends. The CDR3 runs 15 residues. CDR3 bases: TGTGCCAGCAGCCAAGGCCCCGGAACAGAGTACGAGCAGTACTTC. It encodes CASSQGPGTEYEQYF.

This clonotype was detected ten times or more. This sequence joins TRBV7-9 and TRBJ2-7; unclear D gene. Trimming stripped 5 bases from V and 1 base from J, with 9 bases between. Germline assignment: CDR1 SEHNR and CDR2 FQNEAQ (reference sequence). This CDR3 is built from 13 residues. This chain's CDR3 is CASSLQPSYEQYF. The CDR3 DNA reads TGTGCCAGCAGCCTGCAGCCTTCCTACGAGCAGTACTTC.

This clonotype was seen ten or more times. The chain links TRBV28 to TRBJ1-1; possibly TRBD1 for D (6 bases). The V gene's germline CDR1 is MDHEN and CDR2 SYDVKM. V shed 5 bases and J shed 4 bases, with 20 bases lying between them. This CDR3 has 16 residues. For the CDR3, the DNA is TGTGCCAGCAGTGGGGGGGCAGCCTCTTCTTCCACTGAAGCTTTCTTT. It translates to CASSGGAASSSTEAFF.

This clonotype has at least ten counts. The J gene is TRBJ2-4, the V gene TRBV5-1; weak D call: TRBD2 (6 bases). This CDR3 comprises 15 residues. V was clipped by 7 bases and J by 0 bases, with 14 bases between them. Germline V gene data show CDR1 as SGHRS and CDR2 as YFSETQ. CDR3 nucleotides: TGCGCCAGCGGACTAATAAGTCTAGCCAAAAACATTCAGTACTTC. This gives the protein CASGLISLAKNIQYF.

This clonotype was seen repeatedly, ten times or more. DNA of the CDR3: TGTGCCACCAGCAGAGAACAGGGCGCCTACGAGCAGTACTTC. Protein: CATSREQGAYEQYF. This chain joins TRBV15 and TRBJ2-7; TRBD1 might be the D (6 bases). The CDR3 covers 14 residues. Germline CDR1 reads LNHNV; CDR2 reads YYDKDF (reference sequence). Deletions cut 0 bases from V and 2 bases from J, with 8 bases between.

This clonotype was found many times. The chain employs TRBV10-1 and TRBJ2-3; D is unclear. The germline V gene encodes CDR1 WNHNN and CDR2 SYGVQD (reference sequence). This CDR3 is built from 16 residues. Between the trimmed V and J ends, which lost 0 bases and 4 bases, there was a span of 14 bases. In DNA form, the CDR3 reads TGCGCCAGCAGTGAGTCGGGCCTAGGTCAGTCAGATACGCAGTATTTT. Encoded protein: CASSESGLGQSDTQYF.

This clonotype has at least ten counts. This rearrangement joins TRBV20-1 to TRBJ2-5; the match to TRBD2 covers 7 bases. Germline V gene lookup returns CDR1 DFQATT and CDR2 SNEGSKA (reference sequence). This CDR3 region has 14 residues. The J segment lost 4 bases and the V segment lost 0 bases, leaving 5 bases of the junction unmatched. CDR3 in DNA: TGCAGTGCTAGAGATCGTGGACTAGGAGAGACCCAGTACTTC. This codes for CSARDRGLGETQYF.

This clonotype was counted many times. The chain is built from TRBV6-5 and TRBJ2-1, with D perhaps TRBD1 or TRBD2 (5 bases each). Trimming left V 10 bases short and J 0 bases short, with 16 bases between. The CDR3 spans 15 residues. The germline gives CDR1 MNHEY, CDR2 SVGAGI. CDR3 amino acids: CATVSAGSSYNEQFF. The CDR3 nucleotides read TGTGCCACAGTCTCGGCAGGGAGCTCCTACAATGAGCAGTTCTTC.

This clonotype was picked up many times. The chain uses TRBV3-1 and TRBJ1-1; D possibly corresponds to TRBD1 (6 bases). The CDR3 runs to 14 residues. V shed 3 bases and J shed 1 base, with 9 bases lying between them. Germline V gene data show CDR1 as LGHDT and CDR2 as YNNKEL (reference sequence). The CDR3: CASSHTTGNTEAFF. In nucleotides, the CDR3 is TGTGCCAGCAGCCACACGACAGGGAACACTGAAGCTTTCTTT.

This clonotype was detected only once. The V and J genes are TRBV29-1 and TRBJ1-1, with D hard to call. With 5 bases removed from V and 0 bases from J, the gap between germline ends came to 13 bases. The CDR3 runs 14 residues. The germline gives CDR1 SQVTM, CDR2 ANQGSEA. CDR3 nucleotides: TGCAGCGTTCTCGCCGGAACTCTGAACACTGAAGCTTTCTTT. It translates to CSVLAGTLNTEAFF.

This clonotype was counted at least ten times. The chain employs TRBV5-1 and TRBJ1-3; 7 bases are shared with TRBD1. The CDR3 is 15 amino acids. V trimming: 3 bases; J trimming: 0 bases; junction bases outside the gene matches: 3. Germline V CDR1 and CDR2: SGHRS, YFSETQ. As DNA, the CDR3 is TGCGCCAGCAGCTGGACAGGAAACTCTGGAAACACCATATATTTT. Its translation is CASSWTGNSGNTIYF.

This clonotype was recorded at least ten times. V usage is TRBV7-3 and J usage is TRBJ2-3; a possible D gene is TRBD2 (6 bases). Germline lookup yields CDR1 SGHTA and CDR2 FQGTGA. The CDR3 spans 15 residues. Trimming stripped 2 bases from V and 0 bases from J, with 9 bases between. CDR3: CASSLGGLSTDTQYF. The CDR3 nucleotides read TGTGCCAGCAGCTTAGGGGGACTCAGCACAGATACGCAGTATTTT.

This clonotype came up many times. The chain uses TRBV20-1 and TRBJ1-4, with D possibly TRBD1 on 6 matching bases. Trimming left V 0 bases short and J 10 bases short, with 21 bases between. CDR1 and CDR2 from the germline V gene are DFQATT and SNEGSKA (reference sequence). The CDR3 is 16 residues long. The CDR3 DNA reads as TGCAGTGCTAGAGATCCACGGACAGACGCTTGGGGAAAACTGTTTTTT. As protein: CSARDPRTDAWGKLFF.

This clonotype was observed many times. The genes are TRBV5-1 and TRBJ1-5; D is undetermined. The germline CDR1 and CDR2 sequences are SGHRS and YFSETQ. V dropped 0 bases and J dropped 0 bases, with 7 bases sitting between them. This CDR3 is built from 15 residues. CDR3 loop: CASSLEGISNQPQHF. CDR3 bases: TGCGCCAGCAGCTTGGAAGGTATTAGCAATCAGCCCCAGCATTTT.

This clonotype occurred many times. This rearrangement joins TRBV29-1 to TRBJ2-1, with D perhaps TRBD2 (5 bases). This CDR3 has 19 residues. V was shortened by 0 bases and J by 3 bases, with 24 bases between the two germline ends. The V gene's germline CDR1 is SQVTM and CDR2 ANQGSEA. CDR3 loop: CSVEDQVHRLPDDYNEQFF. CDR3 bases: TGCAGCGTTGAAGATCAGGTTCATCGACTACCAGACGACTACAATGAGCAGTTCTTC.

This clonotype was counted at least ten times. This sequence joins TRBV6-1 and TRBJ2-7; 9 positions match TRBD1. The J segment lost 3 bases and the V segment lost 5 bases, leaving 11 bases of the junction unmatched. The CDR3 totals 16 residues. CDR1 is MNHNS, CDR2 SASEGT, per germline. For the CDR3, the DNA is TGTGCCAGCAGTTCCCGAGACAGGGGGTTTGGCTACGAGCAGTACTTC. It is translated as CASSSRDRGFGYEQYF.